Listed here is a single T cell receptor (beta chain). A multiplex PCR was run with 60 Vbeta primers and 13 Jbeta primers. The method was immunoSEQ multiplex PCR; TCRdb's version includes in-frame clones alone and lacks a portion of them. In the table there are approximately 210,000 clones, approximately 86% of which are singletons. This sample is part of a study of cytomegalovirus exposure and HLA in healthy donors. Deletions cut 1 base from V and 4 bases from J, with 13 bases between. The V gene's germline CDR1 is SEHNR and CDR2 FQNEAQ (reference sequence). The CDR3 contains 15 residues. This chain joins TRBV7-9 and TRBJ2-5; D gene ambiguous. Sequenced: PBMCs. The receptor was derived from a young woman in good health and CMV-seronegative. The CDR3 reads CASSLVESLRETQYF. CDR3 DNA sequence: TGTGCCAGCAGCTTAGTAGAGTCTCTTAGAGAGACCCAGTACTTC.